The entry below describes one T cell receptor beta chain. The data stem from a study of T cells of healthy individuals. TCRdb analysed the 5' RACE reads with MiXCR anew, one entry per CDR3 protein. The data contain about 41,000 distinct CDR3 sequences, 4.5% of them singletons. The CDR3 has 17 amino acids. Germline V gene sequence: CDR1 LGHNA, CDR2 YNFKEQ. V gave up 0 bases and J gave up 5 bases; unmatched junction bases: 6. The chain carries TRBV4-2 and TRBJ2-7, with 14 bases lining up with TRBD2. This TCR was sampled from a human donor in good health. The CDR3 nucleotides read TGTGCCAGCAGCCAAGATGGGACTAGCGGGAGCCGGCACGAGCAGTACTTC. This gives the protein CASSQDGTSGSRHEQYF.